Below are 6 T cell receptor gamma chains sequenced from a single sample in a study of gamma-delta T cells after stem cell transplantation. TCRdb reanalysed the RT-PCR reads via CATT. The data hold about 4,800 gamma-chain clones, with approximately 21% observed a single time. The sequenced sample consisted of gamma-delta T cells. Receptor source: a human donor. It is not recorded whose cells these are; they may come from a transplant donor.

This chain links TRGV4 with TRGJ1 or TRGJ2. This CDR3 is built from 14 residues. The germline V gene encodes CDR1 EGSTGY and CDR2 YDSYTSSV. The trim removed 1 base at V and 1 base at J, leaving 4 bases unmatched. The CDR3 sequence: CATWDGPNYYKKLF. Here the CDR3 DNA reads TGTGCCACCTGGGATGGTCCCAATTATTATAAGAAACTCTTT.

This clone rates as large. Other DNA sequences in this specimen translate into the identical CDR3. This sequence joins TRGV2 and TRGJ1 or TRGJ2. Germline trimming cut 1 base from V and 3 bases from J; bases unmatched to any gene: 0. This CDR3 has 12 residues. Germline CDR1 and CDR2: EGSNGY and YDSYNSKV. CDR3 sequence reads: CATWDGYYKKLF. The DNA of the CDR3 is TGTGCCACCTGGGACGGTTATTATAAGAAACTCTTT.

A few counts support this clone. The V and J genes are TRGV2 and TRGJ1 or TRGJ2. The CDR3 runs 14 residues. Trimming at V came to 0 bases and at J to 7 bases, leaving 9 bases not matched to a gene. Germline lookup yields CDR1 EGSNGY and CDR2 YDSYNSKV. Written as DNA, the CDR3 is TGTGCCACCTGGGACGGGCCGCGGAGATATAAGAAACTCTTT. Translation: CATWDGPRRYKKLF.

V and J are TRGV9 and TRGJ1 or TRGJ2. Germline V gene lookup returns CDR1 GITISATS and CDR2 ISYDGTV (reference sequence). The CDR3 sequence is 13 residues long. V lost 6 bases and J lost 3; bases outside the gene matches: 8. This chain's CDR3 is CALWIPLYYKKLF. The DNA for the CDR3 is TGTGCCTTGTGGATTCCCCTTTATTATAAGAAACTCTTT.

In its sample, this clone is medium-sized (0.01 to 0.1%). The identical CDR3 is also encoded by other nucleotide sequences in the sample. The chain has TRGV5 and TRGJ1 or TRGJ2. Germline V lookup: CDR1 VINAFY, CDR2 YDVSNSKD. V lost 0 bases, J lost 6 bases, and 2 bases stayed unmatched. The CDR3 consists of 12 residues. DNA of the CDR3: TGTGCCACCTGGGACAGGCCTTATAAGAAACTCTTT. It specifies CATWDRPYKKLF.

The J gene is TRGJ1 or TRGJ2, the V gene TRGV2. CDR1 and CDR2 (germline): EGSNGY, YDSYNSKV. CDR3 length: 15 amino acids. J gave up 2 bases and V 1 base, and 8 bases lay outside the gene matches. The CDR3 DNA sequence: TGTGCCACCTGGGACGGTGGGCAATATTATTATAAGAAACTCTTT. Its protein is CATWDGGQYYYKKLF.